Listed here are 28 T cell receptor beta chains from one sample, sequenced in a study of shared clonotypes between healthy human individuals. Produced via immunoSEQ multiplex PCR; TCRdb's table is partial and in-frame only. The repertoire consists of more than 2,000,000 clones, with more than 85% occurring once and the leading ten covering under 0.45%. Sequenced material: naive CD4+ T cells from PBMCs. Subset: CD45RA+ positively selected. The receptors stem from a man between 18 and 29 years old in good health. Some clones in this sample may be carry-over from other donors' samples.

The J gene is TRBJ1-6, the V gene TRBV27; D is uncertain. V shed 3 bases and J shed 2 bases, with 20 bases lying between them. The CDR3 spans 19 residues. CDR1 and CDR2 from the germline V gene are MNHEY and SMNVEV (reference sequence). The CDR3, as DNA: TGTGCCAGCAGTTTGTCGAAACCACGTGGGATCCCCTATAATTCACCCCTCCACTTT. Its translation: CASSLSKPRGIPYNSPLHF.

The chain joins TRBV25-1 to TRBJ2-1; the D is unclear. This CDR3 region has 11 residues. Germline V CDR1 and CDR2: MGHDK, SYGVNS. Trimming cost V 4 bases and J 9 bases, with 7 bases left between them. The CDR3: CASSGWSEQFF. The DNA for the CDR3 is TGTGCCAGCAGTGGATGGAGTGAGCAGTTCTTC.

The V call is TRBV5-4, the J call TRBJ2-1, with D maybe TRBD2 (7 bases). The CDR3 runs to 16 residues. CDR1 is SGHNT, CDR2 YYREEE, per germline (reference sequence). Trimming removed 3 bases at V and 0 bases at J, with 13 bases between. The CDR3 nucleotides read TGTGCCAGCAGCTGGGGGGGGGCCGACTCCTACAATGAGCAGTTCTTC. Residues: CASSWGGADSYNEQFF.

The genes are TRBV19 and TRBJ2-2; a possible D gene is TRBD2 (5 bases). Per the germline V gene, CDR1 is LNHDA and CDR2 is SQIVND (reference sequence). With 7 bases removed from V and 5 bases from J, the gap between germline ends came to 14 bases. The CDR3 runs to 14 residues. The CDR3, as DNA: TGTGCCAGTACGCGCTCCCCGGGAACCGGGGAGCTGTTTTTT. Translated: CASTRSPGTGELFF.

The chain couples TRBV7-9 to TRBJ2-1; D is unresolved. The CDR3 is 17 residues long. The germline V and J ends were trimmed by 5 bases and 0 bases, with 17 bases remaining between them. Per the germline V gene, CDR1 is SEHNR and CDR2 is FQNEAQ (reference sequence). The chain's CDR3 is CASSSRVAVSSYNEQFF. DNA of the CDR3: TGTGCCAGCAGCAGCCGGGTCGCCGTTAGCTCCTACAATGAGCAGTTCTTC.

This chain uses TRBV7-3 with TRBJ2-3, with D uncertain. Trimming left V 2 bases short and J 4 bases short, with 7 bases between. Germline assignment: CDR1 SGHTA and CDR2 FQGTGA. The CDR3 loop spans 13 amino acids. CDR3 loop: CASSLSNPDTQYF. CDR3 DNA: TGTGCCAGCAGCTTATCCAACCCAGATACGCAGTATTTT. Full variable domain (remainder filled in from reference TRBV7-3 and TRBJ2-3): GAGVSQTPSNKVTEKGKYVELRCDPISGHTALYWYRQSLGQGPEFLIYFQGTGAADDSGLPNDRFFAVRPEGSVSTLKIQRTERGDSAVYLCASSLSNPDTQYFGPGTRLTVL.

To note about this clone: The sample carries other DNA sequences with the same CDR3. The V and J genes are TRBV20-1 and TRBJ2-7; D ambiguous. From germline, CDR1 is DFQATT and CDR2 SNEGSKA (reference sequence). The CDR3 contains 11 residues. The V and J ends lost 0 bases and 5 bases respectively, with 5 bases between them. CDR3 coding DNA: TGCAGTGCTAGAGATCGAGACGAGCAGTACTTC. Translation: CSARDRDEQYF.

V is TRBV11-2 and J is TRBJ2-7; TRBD1 might be the D (5 bases). Trimming pared 1 base from V and 7 bases from J, leaving 14 bases between. CDR1 and CDR2 (germline): SGHAT, FQNNGV. The CDR3 runs to 14 residues. Here the CDR3 DNA reads TGTGCCAGCAGCTTAGTCGGTGGGGCCCAGGAGCAGTACTTC. This translates into CASSLVGGAQEQYF.

J is TRBJ2-1 and V is TRBV28; no reliable D call. Deletions cut 6 bases from V and 8 bases from J, with 20 bases between. The CDR3 runs to 15 residues. Germline V gene data show CDR1 as MDHEN and CDR2 as SYDVKM. Written as DNA, the CDR3 is TGTGCCAGCAGCCGGATCGGCACAACTGGAGATGAGCAGTTCTTC. Translated, it gives CASSRIGTTGDEQFF.

The CDR3 nucleotides read TGTGCCAGCATCCCAACTATCAGGGGATTGTATGGCAATCAGCCCCAGCATTTT. Amino acid sequence: CASIPTIRGLYGNQPQHF. This chain links TRBV27 with TRBJ1-5; the D gene is possibly TRBD1 (6 bases). The CDR3 is 18 amino acids. The germline V gene encodes CDR1 MNHEY and CDR2 SMNVEV (reference sequence). V gave up 7 bases and J gave up 2 bases, with 24 bases separating them.

V usage is TRBV5-6 and J usage is TRBJ2-4; D assignment may be TRBD1 or TRBD2 (5 bases each). Germline values: CDR1 SGHDT, CDR2 YYEEEE. The V and J ends lost 4 bases and 8 bases respectively, with 19 bases between them. The CDR3 is 15 amino acids. CDR3 protein: CASSQTDSTGHIQYF. The CDR3 DNA reads TGTGCCAGCAGCCAAACGGACTCGACGGGGCACATTCAGTACTTC.

This sequence joins TRBV10-3 and TRBJ2-5; TRBD2 might be the D (6 bases). This CDR3 comprises 13 residues. Trimming removed 4 bases from V and 3 bases from J, with 9 bases in between. Per germline, CDR1 ENHRY and CDR2 SYGVKD. The CDR3 sequence is CAISVLAEETQYF. For the CDR3, the DNA is TGTGCCATCAGTGTTTTAGCGGAAGAGACCCAGTACTTC.

With respect to this clone: Different DNA sequences within this sample yield the same CDR3. The chain employs TRBV7-3 and TRBJ1-1, with no clear D. Germline V CDR1 and CDR2: SGHTA, FQGTGA. This CDR3 is built from 13 residues. With 4 bases removed from V and 0 bases from J, the gap between germline ends came to 6 bases. The CDR3 is CASSSQMNTEAFF. As DNA, the CDR3 is TGTGCCAGCAGCTCACAGATGAACACTGAAGCTTTCTTT.

This sequence joins TRBV5-1 and TRBJ2-5; 13 bases match TRBD2. Unmatched junction bases numbered 11, after V lost 5 bases and J lost 10 bases. Per germline, CDR1 SGHRS and CDR2 YFSETQ. The CDR3 covers 15 residues. The CDR3 here is CASRGLAGAAGGQYF. For the CDR3, the DNA is TGCGCCAGCAGAGGACTAGCGGGGGCCGCCGGCGGCCAGTACTTC.

The rearrangement uses TRBV7-3 and TRBJ2-7; D is tentatively TRBD1 or TRBD2 (6 bases each). With 4 bases removed from V and 2 bases from J, the gap between germline ends came to 12 bases. Germline CDR1 and CDR2: SGHTA and FQGTGA. The CDR3 has 14 residues. CDR3 amino acids: CASSSQGGPYEQYF. The CDR3 DNA reads as TGTGCCAGCAGCTCACAGGGAGGACCCTACGAGCAGTACTTC.

The chain joins TRBV13 to TRBJ1-6, with D tentatively TRBD1 (6 bases). The CDR3 is 18 amino acids. The V end lost 0 bases, the J end lost 4 bases, and 16 bases lay between the germline ends. Germline V gives CDR1 PRHDT, CDR2 FYEKMQ (reference sequence). The DNA of the CDR3 is TGTGCCAGCAGCTTAGGCCCCCAAGGACAGCTTTATAATTCACCCCTCCACTTT. Translation gives CASSLGPQGQLYNSPLHF.

The chain combines TRBV19 with TRBJ2-2; TRBD1 matches 7 bases. Germline trimming cut 7 bases from V and 2 bases from J; bases unmatched to any gene: 10. CDR3 length: 16 amino acids. Germline CDR1 and CDR2: LNHDA and SQIVND (reference sequence). CDR3 bases: TGTGCCAGTAAAAGGTTGGGACAGACTAACACCGGGGAGCTGTTTTTT. Translating gives CASKRLGQTNTGELFF.

The V call is TRBV27, the J call TRBJ2-7, with D possibly TRBD2 on 6 matching bases. V gave up 5 bases and J gave up 0 bases, with 11 bases separating them. The CDR3 sequence is 14 residues long. Per germline, CDR1 MNHEY and CDR2 SMNVEV (reference sequence). Here the CDR3 DNA reads TGTGCCAGCAGTCGGGACTTTCCCTCCTACGAGCAGTACTTC. Residues: CASSRDFPSYEQYF.

The chain has TRBV28 and TRBJ1-2; 8 nucleotides agree with TRBD1. There are 15 residues in the CDR3. Losses at the gene ends were 5 bases for V and 8 bases for J; bases not matched to a gene: 13. In germline, CDR1 is MDHEN, CDR2 SYDVKM. The CDR3 reads CASSLDRTGSEGYTF. The CDR3 DNA reads as TGTGCCAGCAGTCTCGACCGGACAGGGAGTGAAGGCTACACCTTC.

The CDR3 DNA follows: TGTGCCAGCAGCTTAGCGGGGGCGAACTGGCATTTT. The encoded protein is CASSLAGANWHF. The J gene is TRBJ1-5, the V gene TRBV7-9, with D tentatively TRBD1 (6 bases). There are 12 residues in the CDR3. The ends were cut back, 0 bases at V and 15 bases at J, with 12 bases in the middle. Germline values: CDR1 SEHNR, CDR2 FQNEAQ (reference sequence).

The CDR3 nucleotides read TGCGCCAGCAGCCAAGTGGGTCGTGGTGGGGCTTCCAAAAACATTCAGTACTTC. Translated, it gives CASSQVGRGGASKNIQYF. V and J are TRBV4-3 and TRBJ2-4, with D possibly matching TRBD1 (5 bases). The CDR3 runs to 18 residues. Trimming pared 1 base from V and 2 bases from J, leaving 18 bases between. CDR1 is LGHNA and CDR2 is YSLEER in the germline V gene.

CDR3 nucleotides: TGTGCCAGCAGTCAGAGACTAGTAACCTACAATGAGCAGTTCTTC. Translated: CASSQRLVTYNEQFF. The chain carries TRBV5-6 and TRBJ2-1; possible D gene TRBD2, 6 bases. The CDR3 covers 15 residues. V was shortened by 5 bases and J by 2 bases, with 14 bases between the two germline ends. Germline-derived CDR1 and CDR2 are SGHDT and YYEEEE. The whole variable domain, remainder taken from reference TRBV5-6 and TRBJ2-1, is DAGVTQSPTHLIKTRGQQVTLRCSPKSGHDTVSWYQQALGQGPQFIFQYYEEEERQRGNFPDRFSGHQFPNYSSELNVNALLLGDSALYLCASSQRLVTYNEQFFGPGTRLTVL.

The chain has TRBV18 and TRBJ1-1, with no clear D. Germline lookup yields CDR1 KGHSH and CDR2 LQKENI. The V end was cut by 0 bases, the J end by 1 base, with 6 bases between. This CDR3 is built from 14 residues. The CDR3 protein is CASSPPTANTEAFF. CDR3 in DNA: TGTGCCAGCTCACCACCCACAGCGAACACTGAAGCTTTCTTT.

This sequence joins TRBV30 and TRBJ2-1; maybe TRBD2 (5 bases). Germline lookup yields CDR1 GTSNPN and CDR2 SVGIG (reference sequence). Trimming took off 2 bases at V and 11 bases at J, with 16 bases between the two ends. This CDR3 contains 13 residues. The CDR3 DNA follows: TGTGCCTGGAGTAGGTCAGGAGGTGCGCAGCAGTTCTTC. Translated: CAWSRSGGAQQFF.

The rearrangement uses TRBV9 and TRBJ1-1; D is undetermined. This CDR3 comprises 17 residues. The germline gives CDR1 SGDLS, CDR2 YYNGEE. The V end lost 2 bases, the J end lost 8 bases, and 25 bases lay between the germline ends. CDR3 sequence (DNA): TGTGCCAGCAGCGTTATTGGAGATGTGCAGGAGAGAATAGAAGCTTTCTTT. Translated, it gives CASSVIGDVQERIEAFF.

This chain links TRBV7-2 with TRBJ2-2; 8 bases fit TRBD2. Per germline, CDR1 SGHTA and CDR2 FQGNSA. J was trimmed by 8 bases and V by 1 base; bases with no gene match: 9. The CDR3 sequence is 16 residues long. The CDR3 protein is CASSLGPGTSRGELFF. The CDR3 DNA follows: TGTGCCAGCAGCTTAGGTCCCGGGACTAGTAGGGGGGAGCTGTTTTTT.

This clone occurred once. This chain links TRBV2 with TRBJ2-1, with 7 bases aligning to TRBD2. CDR1 SNHLY and CDR2 FYNNEI come from the germline V gene. This CDR3 region has 11 residues. Trimming at V came to 8 bases and at J to 13 bases, leaving 8 bases not matched to a gene. CDR3 coding DNA: TGTGCCAGCGGAGCTAGCGGCCCACAGTTCTTC. Its protein is CASGASGPQFF.

V is TRBV5-8 and J is TRBJ1-1; D gene unclear. Trimming cost V 4 bases and J 2 bases, with 12 bases left between them. This CDR3 spans 14 amino acids. Germline CDR1 and CDR2: SGHTS and YDEGEE. This chain's CDR3 is CASSRRVENTEAFF. CDR3 DNA: TGTGCCAGCAGCCGCCGGGTCGAAAACACTGAAGCTTTCTTT.